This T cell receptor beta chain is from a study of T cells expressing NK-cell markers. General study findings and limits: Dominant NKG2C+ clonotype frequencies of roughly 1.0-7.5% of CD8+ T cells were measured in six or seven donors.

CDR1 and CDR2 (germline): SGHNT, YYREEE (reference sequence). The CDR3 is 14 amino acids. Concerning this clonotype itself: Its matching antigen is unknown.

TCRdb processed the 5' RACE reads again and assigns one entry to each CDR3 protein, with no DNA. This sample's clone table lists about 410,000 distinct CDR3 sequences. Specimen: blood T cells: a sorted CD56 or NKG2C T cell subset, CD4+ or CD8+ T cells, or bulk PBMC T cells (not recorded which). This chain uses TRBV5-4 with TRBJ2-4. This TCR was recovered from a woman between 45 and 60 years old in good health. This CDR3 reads CASSLADEQNIQYF.